This T cell receptor (beta chain) emerged from a study of T cell responses to AZD1222 COVID-19 vaccine. Of note for this clone: The antigen is unknown.

Profiled with immunoSEQ multiplex PCR; TCRdb holds only in-frame clones, not every one. The sample has 190,000 or so clones, approximately 93% seen once. Per germline, CDR1 MGHRA and CDR2 YSYEKL. V was shortened by 0 bases and J by 6 bases, with 12 bases between the two germline ends. The CDR3 covers 14 residues. Recipients boosted at about 4 weeks or about 12 weeks are pooled. Study conclusions and caveats: Reportedly, nearly half of unique spike TCRs recognized epitopes outside B.1.351/B.1.1.7 mutations. Just a handful of people given AZD1222 tested seropositive at baseline.

This specimen consisted of peripheral blood, obtained 28 days after the second AZD1222 dose. The chain uses TRBV4-1 and TRBJ2-7; possible D gene TRBD2, 6 bases. The TCR comes from an adult who received the AZD1222 COVID-19 vaccine. The CDR3, as DNA: TGCGCCAGCAGCCAAGATCCAGGAGGGCCCGAGCAGTACTTC. The encoded protein is CASSQDPGGPEQYF.